Below, 14 T cell receptor beta chains from the same sample are listed, as sequenced in a study of OX40 agonist ivuxolimab in advanced cancers. Method: immunoSEQ multiplex PCR; TCRdb's copy keeps in-frame clones and lacks some. The table has tens of thousands of clones, 90% seen once. The material sequenced was CD4+ or CD8+ T cells sorted from blood, taken in a trial of the OX40 agonist ivuxolimab. The source of these receptors is an adult with an advanced solid tumor such as melanoma, head and neck, liver or kidney cancer.

The V call is TRBV5-1, the J call TRBJ2-3, with 12 bases aligning to TRBD1. In germline, CDR1 is SGHRS, CDR2 YFSETQ. The V gene end was trimmed by 1 base and the J gene end by 3 bases; junction bases not matched to a gene: 6. There are 17 residues in the CDR3. The DNA for the CDR3 is TGCGCCAGCAGCTTGTCAGGGACAGGGGGCCCGACAGATACGCAGTATTTT. This translates into CASSLSGTGGPTDTQYF.

The chain employs TRBV9 and TRBJ2-1; 9 bases agree with TRBD2. This CDR3 has 15 residues. CDR1 SGDLS and CDR2 YYNGEE come from the germline V gene. The V gene end was trimmed by 3 bases and the J gene end by 6 bases; junction bases not matched to a gene: 7. The CDR3, as DNA: TGTGCCAGCAGCGGCTCGGGACTAGCAGCCAATGAGCAGTTCTTC. This codes for CASSGSGLAANEQFF.

The CDR3 reads CASSAGQSEEYEQYF. The CDR3 nucleotides read TGTGCCAGCAGTGCGGGACAGTCCGAGGAATACGAGCAGTACTTC. This chain uses TRBV6-1 with TRBJ2-7, with 7 bases identical to TRBD1. V was clipped by 4 bases and J by 4 bases; unmatched bases: 10. The CDR3 sequence is 15 residues long. Germline CDR1 reads MNHNS; CDR2 reads SASEGT.

The chain combines TRBV30 with TRBJ1-4, with 8 bases fitting TRBD1. The ends lost 3 bases at V and 8 bases at J; junction bases unmatched: 8. The CDR3 covers 14 residues. The germline gives CDR1 GTSNPN, CDR2 SVGIG (reference sequence). CDR3 in DNA: TGTGCCTGGAGCCCGACAGGGGTGGGGGAAAAACTGTTTTTT. Its translation is CAWSPTGVGEKLFF.

This clone has more than one count but fewer than ten. The chain couples TRBV11-3 to TRBJ2-1; the match to TRBD1 covers 9 bases. Germline V lookup: CDR1 SGHNT, CDR2 YENEEA. This CDR3 has 16 amino acids. Unmatched junction bases numbered 4, after V lost 0 bases and J lost 4 bases. In DNA form, the CDR3 reads TGTGCCAGCAGCTTAGAACAGGGGGCGCGGTACAATGAGCAGTTCTTC. Its translation is CASSLEQGARYNEQFF. Complete variable domain (other parts from reference TRBV11-3 and TRBJ2-1): EAGVVQSPRYKIIEKKQPVAFWCNPISGHNTLYWYLQNLGQGPELLIRYENEEAVDDSQLPKDRFSAERLKGVDSTLKIQPAELGDSAVYLCASSLEQGARYNEQFFGPGTRLTVL.

V is TRBV12-5 and J is TRBJ2-1, with 10 nucleotides matching TRBD1. CDR1 is LGHNT, CDR2 FRNRAP, per germline. Trimming removed 6 bases from V and 8 bases from J; junction bases left unmatched: 4. The CDR3 contains 13 residues. The CDR3 region is CASGLGQGDEQFF. The CDR3 nucleotides read TGTGCTAGTGGCCTTGGACAGGGGGATGAGCAGTTCTTC.

V is TRBV11-3 and J is TRBJ2-1; 8 bases are shared with TRBD2. After removal of 1 base from V and 9 bases from J, the junction contained 23 bases not matched to a gene. Germline V CDR1 and CDR2: SGHNT, YENEEA. The CDR3 has 20 amino acids. CDR3: CASSLVARAGGAREGGEQFF. DNA of the CDR3: TGTGCCAGCAGCTTAGTAGCCCGGGCGGGGGGCGCGAGGGAGGGTGGTGAGCAGTTCTTC.

This clone was seen once. The J gene is TRBJ2-7, the V gene TRBV30, with 8 bases that match TRBD1. Germline V gene lookup returns CDR1 GTSNPN and CDR2 SVGIG (reference sequence). The trim removed 0 bases at V and 4 bases at J, leaving 8 bases unmatched. This CDR3 spans 15 amino acids. CDR3 DNA: TGTGCCTGGAGTGTTATTCAGGGGGCGATATACGAGCAGTACTTC. It codes for CAWSVIQGAIYEQYF.

The chain is built from TRBV7-9 and TRBJ2-5; 11 nucleotides line up with TRBD1. From germline, CDR1 is SEHNR and CDR2 FQNEAQ (reference sequence). Germline trimming cut 4 bases from V and 5 bases from J; bases unmatched to any gene: 6. This CDR3 has 15 residues. The CDR3 protein is CASSSPGQGGETQYF. CDR3 in DNA: TGTGCCAGCAGCTCGCCGGGACAGGGGGGGGAGACCCAGTACTTC.

The chain employs TRBV27 and TRBJ2-1; TRBD2 matches at 9 bases. Germline CDR1 reads MNHEY; CDR2 reads SMNVEV (reference sequence). The CDR3 has 14 amino acids. Trimming cost V 7 bases and J 7 bases; bases outside gene matches: 8. The CDR3 protein is CASNMGLAGNEQFF. The CDR3 nucleotides are TGTGCCAGCAATATGGGACTAGCCGGGAATGAGCAGTTCTTC.

This chain connects TRBV11-2 to TRBJ1-2; D is possibly TRBD1 (5 bases). V lost 7 bases and J 0 bases, leaving 15 bases between the germline ends. The CDR3 length is 15 residues. Germline CDR1 is SGHAT and CDR2 is FQNNGV. The CDR3 loop reads CASTSGSGPNYGYTF. CDR3 nucleotide sequence: TGTGCCAGCACCTCTGGGTCGGGACCTAACTATGGCTACACCTTC.

This chain uses TRBV28 with TRBJ2-7, with TRBD1 matching 10 bases. The CDR3 consists of 14 residues. V trimming: 6 bases; J trimming: 5 bases; junction bases outside the gene matches: 7. The germline gives CDR1 MDHEN, CDR2 SYDVKM. CDR3: CASRTGTGVHEQYF. In nucleotides, the CDR3 is TGTGCCAGCAGGACCGGGACAGGGGTGCACGAGCAGTACTTC. Full variable domain (missing parts from reference TRBV28 and TRBJ2-7): DVKVTQSSRYLVKRTGEKVFLECVQDMDHENMFWYRQDPGLGLRLIYFSYDVKMKEKGDIPEGYSVSREKKERFSLILESASTNQTSMYLCASRTGTGVHEQYFGPGTRLTVT.

The chain employs TRBV9 and TRBJ1-1; 7 nucleotides align to TRBD1. V shed 3 bases, J shed 6 bases, and the junction held 5 bases outside the gene matches. The CDR3 totals 13 residues. The V gene's germline CDR1 is SGDLS and CDR2 YYNGEE. The DNA for the CDR3 is TGTGCCAGCAGCGAGGCGACAGGGCCTGAAGCTTTCTTT. Translated, it gives CASSEATGPEAFF.

This rearrangement joins TRBV10-3 to TRBJ2-2, with 12 positions matching TRBD2. Germline V gene lookup returns CDR1 ENHRY and CDR2 SYGVKD. J lost 5 bases, V lost 3 bases, and 4 bases had no gene match. This CDR3 comprises 16 residues. CDR3 region: CAISDWTSGTTGELFF. The CDR3 region has the DNA TGTGCCATCAGTGATTGGACTAGCGGGACGACCGGGGAGCTGTTTTTT.